This TCR beta chain was recovered during a study of cytomegalovirus exposure and HLA in healthy donors. On the study more broadly: As an earlier analysis found, 150 million to 200 million T cells yielded 90 million to 140 million unique TCR beta sequences.

PCR used 60 Vbeta primers and 13 Jbeta primers. TCRdb's copy holds only in-frame clones and misses some; the assay was immunoSEQ multiplex PCR. The sample shows roughly 78,000 clones, and about 0.83% sits with its ten largest clones. As to this clone: Antigen: not known.

Study-wide results and caveats: Donor immune exposure was known only as CMV serostatus. A link between a missense DCLRE1C variant and TCR beta V- and J-gene trimming emerged from a later analysis. Productive status was seen about 87% or about 30% of the time for most TCR beta V segments in an earlier analysis.

Sequenced input: PBMCs. The receptor was isolated from a boy aged 10-17 years in good health and CMV-seronegative.

CDR3 loop: CASSSTYLKTGELFF. The CDR3 region has the DNA TGTGCCAGCAGTTCTACTTACTTGAAGACCGGGGAGCTGTTTTTT. This sequence joins TRBV5-6 and TRBJ2-2; no firm D call. V was shortened by 5 bases and J by 5 bases, with 16 bases between the two germline ends. Germline values: CDR1 SGHDT, CDR2 YYEEEE. The CDR3 spans 15 residues.